The 17 T cell receptor beta chains below were found in one sample sequenced in a study of identical twins. TCRdb re-called the 5' RACE reads through MiXCR, storing one row per CDR3 protein. The sample lists 1.5 million to 2 million distinct CDR3 sequences, about 30% occurring once. Material: cord blood. Receptors originate from a newborn girl in good health.

This clonotype showed up just a few times. V usage is TRBV28 and J usage is TRBJ2-7; 13 bases agree with TRBD2. J gave up 7 bases and V 5 bases, and 8 bases lay outside the gene matches. Germline CDR1 is MDHEN and CDR2 is SYDVKM. The length of the CDR3 is 15 residues. The CDR3 DNA is TGTGCCAGCAGTCCATGGACTAGCGGGAGAGGGGAGCAGTACTTC. Protein: CASSPWTSGRGEQYF.

The chain recombines TRBV5-1 with TRBJ1-6, with a possible D match to TRBD1 (6 bases). Germline V CDR1 and CDR2: SGHRS, YFSETQ. V was trimmed by 0 bases and J by 6 bases, leaving 16 bases between them. CDR3 length equals 17 residues. CDR3 DNA sequence: TGCGCCAGCAGCTTGGGTAGGGGGGACGACGTTAATTCACCCCTCCACTTT. As protein: CASSLGRGDDVNSPLHF. The whole variable domain, filled in from reference TRBV5-1 and TRBJ1-6, reads KAGVTQTPRYLIKTRGQQVTLSCSPISGHRSVSWYQQTPGQGLQFLFEYFSETQRNKGNFPGRFSGRQFSNSRSEMNVSTLELGDSALYLCASSLGRGDDVNSPLHFGNGTRLTVT.

This chain connects TRBV28 to TRBJ2-7; D not certain. V dropped 2 bases and J dropped 9 bases, with 11 bases sitting between them. Germline lookup yields CDR1 MDHEN and CDR2 SYDVKM. The CDR3 runs to 12 residues. The CDR3 nucleotides read TGTGCCAGCAGTTTAAGACCGTATGGGCAGTACTTC. This encodes CASSLRPYGQYF.

This clonotype was observed a few times. The chain combines TRBV27 with TRBJ2-7; the D gene is possibly TRBD2 (5 bases). The V and J ends lost 3 bases and 0 bases respectively, with 18 bases between them. The CDR3 contains 17 residues. Per the germline V gene, CDR1 is MNHEY and CDR2 is SMNVEV (reference sequence). Written as DNA, the CDR3 is TGTGCCAGCAGTTTGAGGGTTGACGGAGGAGCCTCCTACGAGCAGTACTTC. Translation: CASSLRVDGGASYEQYF.

V usage is TRBV20-1 and J usage is TRBJ1-2; a weak D match, TRBD1 (6 bases). This CDR3 region has 14 residues. Germline-derived CDR1 and CDR2 are DFQATT and SNEGSKA (reference sequence). The V and J ends lost 3 bases and 0 bases respectively, with 11 bases between them. In nucleotides, the CDR3 is TGCAGTGCTAGTAACCAGGGGACTAACTATGGCTACACCTTC. Its translation: CSASNQGTNYGYTF.

This clonotype showed up just a few times. The rearrangement links TRBV6-6 to TRBJ2-1; tentative D call: TRBD1 (5 bases). The last part of the DNA fits TRBJ2-7 better; the J call may be wrong. Germline-derived CDR1 and CDR2 are MNHNY and SVGAGI (reference sequence). This CDR3 comprises 15 residues. The chain's CDR3 is CASRGTDSKTYEQYF. CDR3 DNA sequence: TGTGCCAGCAGGGGAACAGACAGCAAGACCTACGAGCAGTACTTC.

This chain uses TRBV2 with TRBJ1-1; D unclear. Per the germline V gene, CDR1 is SNHLY and CDR2 is FYNNEI. The CDR3 consists of 13 residues. Trimming took 5 bases from V and 3 from J, leaving 10 bases between them. The CDR3 loop reads CASSPEFDTEAFF. In DNA form, the CDR3 reads TGTGCCAGCAGTCCGGAGTTCGACACTGAAGCTTTCTTT.

This chain connects TRBV7-8 to TRBJ2-7, with unresolved D. The germline CDR1 and CDR2 sequences are SGHVS and FQNEAQ. V was cut by 0 bases and J by 3 bases, with 12 bases left in between. CDR3 length equals 15 residues. The DNA of the CDR3 is TGTGCCAGCAGCTTAGCGCGGTCCAGAAGCTACGAGCAGTACTTC. It specifies CASSLARSRSYEQYF.

In this sample, this clonotype turned up many times. The V call is TRBV27, the J call TRBJ2-1; 7 bases fit TRBD2. The germline V gene has CDR1 MNHEY and CDR2 SMNVEV (reference sequence). The length of the CDR3 is 12 residues. The trim removed 3 bases at V and 13 bases at J, leaving 6 bases unmatched. CDR3 region: CASSFGPGGQFF. The CDR3 region has the DNA TGTGCCAGCAGTTTTGGACCGGGGGGACAGTTCTTC.

The chain carries TRBV4-2 and TRBJ1-4, with a weak D call TRBD1 (6 bases). The germline V gene has CDR1 LGHNA and CDR2 YNFKEQ. CDR3 size: 15 residues. With 6 bases removed from V and 0 bases from J, the gap between germline ends came to 11 bases. The DNA of the CDR3 is TGTGCCAGCAGACTCGGACAGACAACTAATGAAAAACTGTTTTTT. Its protein product is CASRLGQTTNEKLFF.

The CDR3 DNA is TGTGCCTGGAGTGCCCCTGGCTATGGCTACACCTTC. As protein: CAWSAPGYGYTF. The chain has TRBV30 and TRBJ1-2; D call uncertain. V dropped 1 base and J dropped 4 bases, with 7 bases sitting between them. The CDR3 covers 12 residues. Germline V gene sequence: CDR1 GTSNPN, CDR2 SVGIG (reference sequence).

The chain employs TRBV9 and TRBJ2-5; the match to TRBD2 covers 13 bases. CDR1 and CDR2 (germline): SGDLS, YYNGEE. The CDR3 is 16 residues long. The V gene end was trimmed by 4 bases and the J gene end by 11 bases; junction bases not matched to a gene: 14. CDR3 bases: TGTGCCAGCAGCTCCCGGACTAGCGGGAGAGTGAATGAGCAGTACTTC. This translates into CASSSRTSGRVNEQYF. Complete variable domain (other parts from reference TRBV9 and TRBJ2-5): DSGVTQTPKHLITATGQRVTLRCSPRSGDLSVYWYQQSLDQGLQFLIQYYNGEERAKGNILERFSAQQFPDLHSELNLSSLELGDSALYFCASSSRTSGRVNEQYFGPGTRLLVL.

V is TRBV20-1 and J is TRBJ2-7, with D possibly called TRBD1 or TRBD2 (7 bases each). Germline values: CDR1 DFQATT, CDR2 SNEGSKA (reference sequence). This CDR3 comprises 15 residues. V dropped 2 bases and J dropped 0 bases, with 14 bases sitting between them. The CDR3 nucleotides are TGCAGTGCTAGATCCAGGGGGACTAACTCCTACGAGCAGTACTTC. Protein: CSARSRGTNSYEQYF.

The J gene is TRBJ2-7, the V gene TRBV12-3 or TRBV12-4; D might be TRBD1 (6 bases). V dropped 6 bases and J dropped 2 bases, with 17 bases sitting between them. The CDR3 has 15 residues. CDR3 amino acids: CASSPDRTYAYEQYF. The CDR3, as DNA: TGTGCCAGCAGCCCTGACAGGACGTACGCCTACGAGCAGTACTTC.

This clonotype was counted many times. This chain links TRBV29-1 with TRBJ2-4, with 8 bases lining up with TRBD2. Per the germline V gene, CDR1 is SQVTM and CDR2 is ANQGSEA. The length of the CDR3 is 14 residues. V shed 6 bases and J 1 base; nucleotides not matched to a gene: 5. DNA of the CDR3: TGCAGCGTCAGGGGCGGGAGGGCCAAAAACATTCAGTACTTC. Encoded protein: CSVRGGRAKNIQYF.

The sample holds many counts of this clonotype. The chain couples TRBV9 to TRBJ2-7; the D gene is possibly TRBD2 (5 bases). Trimming removed 0 bases from V and 2 bases from J, with 6 bases in between. CDR1 and CDR2 from the germline V gene are SGDLS and YYNGEE. The CDR3 loop spans 13 amino acids. Here the CDR3 reads CASSVGGTYEQYF. As DNA, the CDR3 is TGTGCCAGCAGCGTAGGAGGGACCTACGAGCAGTACTTC.

This chain uses TRBV19 with TRBJ1-5; D might be TRBD1 (6 bases). The V end was cut by 7 bases, the J end by 5 bases, with 15 bases between. Germline V CDR1 and CDR2: LNHDA, SQIVND (reference sequence). The CDR3 totals 14 residues. As DNA, the CDR3 is TGTGCCAGTAAGGGGCTCAGGGGCCATCAGCCCCAGCATTTT. Protein product: CASKGLRGHQPQHF. The full variable domain, its missing parts supplied by reference TRBV19 and TRBJ1-5, is DGGITQSPKYLFRKEGQNVTLSCEQNLNHDAMYWYRQDPGQGLRLIYYSQIVNDFQKGDIAEGYSVSREKKESFPLTVTSAQKNPTAFYLCASKGLRGHQPQHFGDGTRLSIL.